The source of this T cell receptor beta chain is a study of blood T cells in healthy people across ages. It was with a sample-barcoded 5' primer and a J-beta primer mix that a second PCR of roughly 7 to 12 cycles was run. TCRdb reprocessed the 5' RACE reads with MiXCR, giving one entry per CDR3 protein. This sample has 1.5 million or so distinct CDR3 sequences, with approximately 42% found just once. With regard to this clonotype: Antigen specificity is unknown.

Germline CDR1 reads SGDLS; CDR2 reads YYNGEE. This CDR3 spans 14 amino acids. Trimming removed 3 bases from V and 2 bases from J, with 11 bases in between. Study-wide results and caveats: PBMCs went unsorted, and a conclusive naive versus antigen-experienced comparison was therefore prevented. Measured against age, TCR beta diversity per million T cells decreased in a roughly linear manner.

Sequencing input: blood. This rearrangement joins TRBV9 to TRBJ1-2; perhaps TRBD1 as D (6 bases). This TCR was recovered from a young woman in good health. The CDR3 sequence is CASSAMGANYGYTF. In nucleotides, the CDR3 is TGTGCCAGCAGCGCCATGGGGGCCAACTATGGCTACACCTTC. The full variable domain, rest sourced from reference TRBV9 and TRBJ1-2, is DSGVTQTPKHLITATGQRVTLRCSPRSGDLSVYWYQQSLDQGLQFLIQYYNGEERAKGNILERFSAQQFPDLHSELNLSSLELGDSALYFCASSAMGANYGYTFGSGTRLTVV.